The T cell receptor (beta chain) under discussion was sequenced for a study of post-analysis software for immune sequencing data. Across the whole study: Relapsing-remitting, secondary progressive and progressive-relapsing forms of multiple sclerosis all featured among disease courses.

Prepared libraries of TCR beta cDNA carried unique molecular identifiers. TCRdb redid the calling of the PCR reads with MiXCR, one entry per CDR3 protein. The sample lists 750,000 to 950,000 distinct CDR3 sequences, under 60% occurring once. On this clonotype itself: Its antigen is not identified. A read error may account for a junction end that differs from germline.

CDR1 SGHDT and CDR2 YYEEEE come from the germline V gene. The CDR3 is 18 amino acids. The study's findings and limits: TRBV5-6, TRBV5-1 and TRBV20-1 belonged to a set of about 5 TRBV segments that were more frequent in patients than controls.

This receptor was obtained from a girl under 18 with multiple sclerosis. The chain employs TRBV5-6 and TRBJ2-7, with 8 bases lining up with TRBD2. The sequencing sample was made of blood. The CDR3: CTSSLDLTSGESSYEQYF. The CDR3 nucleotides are TGTACCAGCAGCTTGGACCTAACTAGCGGAGAGAGCTCCTACGAGCAGTACTTC.